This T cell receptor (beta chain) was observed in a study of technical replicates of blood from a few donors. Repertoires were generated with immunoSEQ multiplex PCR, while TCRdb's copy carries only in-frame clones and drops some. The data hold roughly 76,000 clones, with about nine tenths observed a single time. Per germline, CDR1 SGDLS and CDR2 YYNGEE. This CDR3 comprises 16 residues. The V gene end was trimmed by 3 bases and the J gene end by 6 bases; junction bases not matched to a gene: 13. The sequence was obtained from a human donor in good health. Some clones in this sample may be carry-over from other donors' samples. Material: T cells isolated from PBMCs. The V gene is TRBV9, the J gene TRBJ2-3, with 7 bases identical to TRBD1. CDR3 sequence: CASSEFDSRGMDTQYF. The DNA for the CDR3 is TGTGCCAGCAGCGAGTTCGACAGCAGGGGGATGGATACGCAGTATTTT.